This T cell receptor (beta chain) was retrieved from a study of shared clonotypes between healthy human individuals (dated by TCRdb to about 2020). Concerning the study at large: The cohort comprised two women and three men aged 18 to 49 years. Each donor's leukapheresis produced roughly between roughly 0.94 and 9.5 billion PBMCs. For each donor, three plates each were used for CD4 naive and CD4 memory, two plates were used for CD8 naive, and one plate was used for CD8 memory. To estimate repertoire size and how much clonotype sharing occurs between individuals, the study deeply sequenced the blood TCR repertoires of roughly 5 healthy adults. To increase sequencing depth and limit assay-specific biases, TCR repertoire library preparation and sequencing were carried out by different laboratories using diverse techniques. Results the study describes overall, beyond this receptor: Across a few donors, 4.5% to 6.5% of naive CD4, approximately 3.6% of naive CD8, under 2.5% of memory CD4, and under 0.45% of memory CD8 clonotypes were shared. Incomplete sequencing was indicated by rarefaction of sorted-subset datasets, despite the large sequencing depth. Higher generation probabilities were observed for clonotypes shared by all four sorted-subset donors than for non-shared clonotypes. Only blood was sampled, and tissue TCR repertoires likely differ from those in blood. Pairwise subsampling indicated that sequencing depth was expected to affect the degree of clonotype sharing among donors. Naive subsets generally had larger estimated clonotype richness than memory subsets did. Because the study included a small number of donors, the genetic and exposure-history diversity represented was limited.

Using the deep immunoSEQ assay, multiplex PCR amplified TCR CDR3 regions from genomic DNA. For each cell subset, the extracted genomic DNA was distributed evenly across all wells of several immunoSEQ 96-well plates, and each plate served as one replicate. For sorted subsets, about 210 ng of genomic DNA, equivalent to 25,000 to 35,000 T cell genomes, went into each replicate PCR. Purified libraries were measured with a Qubit 3.0 fluorometer, size-checked on a Bioanalyzer 2100, and measured again with the KAPA Library Quantification kit. Every immunoSEQ 96-well plate was sequenced on a dedicated single-read 150-cycle Illumina NextSeq 550 flow cell. The paper's data handling went like this. Because only junctional sequences without quality scores were contained in the immunoSEQ output, filtering matching that applied to full-length reads could not be performed. Sequences were annotated with PyIR, a Python wrapper for IgBLAST v1.9, using IMGT germline references to assign V/J genes and CDR3. Reads were removed for weak V/J assignments (E-value above 1e-6), missing CDR3, stop codons, out-of-frame junctions, or ambiguous translated residues. V3J clonotypes were defined as sequences sharing an identical inferred V gene, J gene, and CDR3 amino acid sequence. Percentage overlap between repertoires was calculated by dividing the number of shared unique clonotypes by the size of the smaller repertoire. Richness of each repertoire was evaluated using RTK rarefaction, the Chao1 estimator, and Recon v2.1 estimates of unobserved clonotypes. Generation probabilities were computed with OLGA for all TCRbeta clonotypes obtained by the gDNA method from four donors. TCRdb carries this immuneACCESS record with in-frame sequences only. Its versions omit some clonotypes, under half of them owing to an unresolved V gene in the studies checked, with the rest unexplained. The V and J calls and clone size come from that table; D and trimming were worked out from the DNA. Present in this sample are some 2.4 million clones, roughly 93% of which were seen just once. Together, the top ten hold about 0.34% of the sample.

The donors were healthy, HIV-negative adults with no recently reported acute infections or vaccinations. Only Caucasian adults living in Nashville, Tennessee, USA were represented among the donors. Magnetic negative selection was used to enrich CD4+ T cells, after which naive cells were positively selected on CD45RA and the negative fraction became the memory subset. After blood collection by leukapheresis, PBMCs were isolated using Ficoll-Histopaque density gradient centrifugation and then cryopreserved in the vapor phase of liquid nitrogen. Analytical flow cytometry was used to check the purity and quantity of every magnetically sorted T cell population. Genomic DNA was isolated from each sorted fraction and quantified by UV absorbance on a Nanodrop 2000c. On this clone itself: The antigen it binds to is not known. The sample holds no much larger clone one base away, and base qualities are not on file.

Reading from cysteine to phenylalanine, the CDR3 counts 14 amino acids. Only CDR3 DNA remains: 42 bases, in frame from the first base. Looking up the germline V gene yields CDR1 KGHSH and CDR2 LQKENI. The specimen sequenced was naive CD4+ T cells from PBMCs. The sample's cell subset or site label is to be understood as: CD45RA+ positively selected. This receptor was taken from a man between 18 and 35 years old in good health. Some clones in this sample may be carry-over from other donors' samples. The chain joins TRBV18 to TRBJ2-5, with the D segment possibly TRBD1 or TRBD2, each aligning over 5 bases. TRBJ2-7 explains the end of the DNA better; the J call may be wrong. The DNA sequence is given as TGTGCCAGCTCCCTGAATCTGGGACCCTACGAGCAGTACTTC. The translation is CASSLNLGPYEQYF.